What follows are 16 T cell receptor beta chains derived from one specimen sequenced in a study of blood T cell repertoires in COVID-19. The assay was immunoSEQ multiplex PCR, and TCRdb's table has in-frame clones only and misses some. The sample contains hundreds of thousands of clones, approximately 90% of which appear only once. The sequencing input was PBMCs or T cells enriched from blood (not recorded which). The receptors stem from a young man who had recovered from COVID-19.

The chain couples TRBV30 to TRBJ2-1, with TRBD2 identical over 13 bases. CDR3 size: 18 residues. Germline CDR1 reads GTSNPN; CDR2 reads SVGIG (reference sequence). Losses at the gene ends were 0 bases for V and 14 bases for J; bases not matched to a gene: 19. This CDR3 reads CAWSVATGDWTSGSREFF. The CDR3 bases are TGTGCCTGGAGTGTTGCGACCGGGGATTGGACTAGCGGGAGTCGAGAGTTCTTC.

This clone was found a few times. The rearrangement links TRBV27 to TRBJ2-5; D is unresolved. The CDR3 spans 13 residues. The V gene's germline CDR1 is MNHEY and CDR2 SMNVEV (reference sequence). The V end was cut by 5 bases, the J end by 3 bases, with 10 bases between. The CDR3 DNA sequence: TGTGCCAGCAGTCGAGACTGGGAAGAGACCCAGTACTTC. Translation gives CASSRDWEETQYF.

This chain uses TRBV21-1 with TRBJ1-2. TRBV21-1 is classified as a pseudogene. The CDR3 covers 13 residues. The CDR3 sequence is CASSEGTNYGYTF. The CDR3 nucleotides read TGTGCCAGCAGCGAGGGAACTAACTATGGCTACACCTTC.

The chain joins TRBV27 to TRBJ2-1, with TRBD2 matching 9 bases. The V and J ends lost 7 bases and 7 bases, in that order; junction bases with no gene match: 23. The CDR3 has 19 residues. Per the germline V gene, CDR1 is MNHEY and CDR2 is SMNVEV (reference sequence). The CDR3 loop reads CASNPDPSGVSKVENEQFF. CDR3 in DNA: TGTGCCAGCAATCCCGATCCTAGCGGGGTATCAAAGGTGGAAAATGAGCAGTTCTTC.

Worth noting for this clone: Different DNA sequences within this sample yield the same CDR3. The rearrangement joins TRBV5-1 to TRBJ2-7; 7 bases line up with TRBD1. CDR1 SGHRS and CDR2 YFSETQ come from the germline V gene. J lost 1 base, V lost 3 bases, and 1 base had no gene match. The CDR3 spans 13 residues. As DNA, the CDR3 is TGCGCCAGCAGCTCGGGACAGTCCTACGAGCAGTACTTC. This encodes CASSSGQSYEQYF. Complete variable domain (other parts from reference TRBV5-1 and TRBJ2-7): KAGVTQTPRYLIKTRGQQVTLSCSPISGHRSVSWYQQTPGQGLQFLFEYFSETQRNKGNFPGRFSGRQFSNSRSEMNVSTLELGDSALYLCASSSGQSYEQYFGPGTRLTVT.

The chain uses TRBV7-9 and TRBJ2-2, with D possibly being TRBD2 (7 bases). There are 16 residues in the CDR3. Between the trimmed V and J ends, which lost 5 bases and 8 bases, there was a span of 21 bases. Germline V gene lookup returns CDR1 SEHNR and CDR2 FQNEAQ (reference sequence). The CDR3 sequence: CASSPGALAAAGELFF. The CDR3 DNA reads TGTGCCAGCAGCCCAGGGGCCCTAGCGGCCGCGGGGGAGCTGTTTTTT.

V is TRBV28 and J is TRBJ1-1, with 9 bases aligning to TRBD1. The trim removed 6 bases at V and 8 bases at J, leaving 13 bases unmatched. The CDR3 runs 15 residues. From germline, CDR1 is MDHEN and CDR2 SYDVKM. The CDR3 sequence: CASSLQGAGTREAFF. The CDR3 DNA sequence: TGTGCCAGCAGCTTACAGGGGGCGGGGACCAGGGAAGCTTTCTTT. Variable domain in full (rest from reference TRBV28 and TRBJ1-1): DVKVTQSSRYLVKRTGEKVFLECVQDMDHENMFWYRQDPGLGLRLIYFSYDVKMKEKGDIPEGYSVSREKKERFSLILESASTNQTSMYLCASSLQGAGTREAFFGQGTRLTVV.

The chain is built from TRBV2 and TRBJ1-2, with D uncertain. With 2 bases removed from V and 8 bases from J, the gap between germline ends came to 12 bases. The CDR3 runs 13 residues. The germline CDR1 and CDR2 sequences are SNHLY and FYNNEI. The CDR3 sequence: CASSELERYGYTF. CDR3 in DNA: TGTGCCAGCAGTGAATTGGAGAGGTACGGCTACACCTTC.

This chain uses TRBV18 with TRBJ2-6; possibly TRBD1 for D (5 bases). This CDR3 region has 19 residues. V lost 3 bases, J lost 1 base, and 19 bases lay in between. Germline V lookup: CDR1 KGHSH, CDR2 LQKENI. The CDR3 DNA reads TGTGCCAGCTCACCCCAGGGTGGCAGGGTCCATTCTGGGGCCAACGTCCTGACTTTC. Amino acid sequence: CASSPQGGRVHSGANVLTF.

The chain has TRBV5-4 and TRBJ1-2; D is perhaps TRBD1 (5 bases). The germline V and J ends were trimmed by 3 bases and 0 bases, with 18 bases remaining between them. This CDR3 has 17 amino acids. Germline CDR1 and CDR2: SGHNT and YYREEE (reference sequence). The DNA for the CDR3 is TGTGCCAGCAGCTCCCCCCCCCGACAGCGAGCTAACTATGGCTACACCTTC. It specifies CASSSPPRQRANYGYTF.

J is TRBJ1-5 and V is TRBV2; D not resolved. V was pared by 4 bases and J by 0 bases, with 10 bases between. Germline V lookup: CDR1 SNHLY, CDR2 FYNNEI. CDR3 length equals 15 residues. The CDR3 DNA reads as TGTGCCAGCAGTGCTGACGGGATTAGCAATCAGCCCCAGCATTTT. Protein sequence: CASSADGISNQPQHF.

DNA for the CDR3: TGTGCCAGCAGCACAGTTGGGGGCTTAGGTGGCTACACCTTC. Encoded protein: CASSTVGGLGGYTF. The chain uses TRBV7-2 and TRBJ1-2; tentative D call: TRBD1 (6 bases). V lost 5 bases to trimming and J lost 7 bases, with 17 bases between them. Germline V gives CDR1 SGHTA, CDR2 FQGNSA. This CDR3 comprises 14 residues.

The chain uses TRBV5-4 and TRBJ2-7; 11 nucleotides line up with TRBD1. Germline CDR1 SGHNT, CDR2 YYREEE (reference sequence). The CDR3 has 16 amino acids. The V segment lost 0 bases and the J segment 3 bases; nucleotides outside the gene matches: 5. The chain's CDR3 is CASSLGGTGGFYEQYF. The CDR3 nucleotides are TGTGCCAGCAGCTTGGGCGGGACAGGGGGTTTCTACGAGCAGTACTTC.

The chain employs TRBV7-8 and TRBJ2-7; 15 nucleotides match TRBD2. After removal of 1 base from V and 4 bases from J, the junction contained 2 bases not matched to a gene. CDR3 size: 16 residues. CDR1 is SGHVS and CDR2 is FQNEAQ in the germline V gene. CDR3 amino acids: CASSLGTSGRDYEQYF. DNA for the CDR3: TGTGCCAGCAGCTTAGGGACTAGCGGGAGGGATTACGAGCAGTACTTC.

The chain joins TRBV14 to TRBJ2-7; tentatively, D is TRBD2 (5 bases). Trimming stripped 4 bases from V and 2 bases from J, with 12 bases between. This CDR3 is 14 amino acids long. Germline assignment: CDR1 SGHDN and CDR2 FVKESK. DNA of the CDR3: TGTGCCAGCAGCCCCATCGGGGTGACCTACGAGCAGTACTTC. Protein product: CASSPIGVTYEQYF.

The chain combines TRBV4-2 with TRBJ2-1, with 10 bases aligning to TRBD1. Germline CDR1 and CDR2: LGHNA and YNFKEQ. Unmatched junction bases numbered 2, after V lost 1 base and J lost 5 bases. This CDR3 is 15 amino acids long. The CDR3 loop is CASSQAGTGDNEQFF. The CDR3 region has the DNA TGTGCCAGCAGCCAAGCCGGGACAGGGGACAATGAGCAGTTCTTC.